The 18 T cell receptor beta chains presented below share a single source sample, sequenced in a study of T-cell memory formation after mild COVID-19. TCRdb analysed the 5' RACE reads with MiXCR anew, one entry per CDR3 protein. The sample lists roughly 160,000 distinct CDR3 sequences, more than 9% seen once, with approximately 3.8% in the top ten. Sequences were obtained from PBMCs or a T cell subset sorted from them (not recorded which). These receptor sequences come from a man younger than 30 who had mild COVID-19 (a few samples of this study predate the infection). Cell type and time point are not known.

This clonotype was detected only a few times. The chain couples TRBV19 to TRBJ2-1; D is perhaps TRBD1 or TRBD2 (6 bases each). Trimming cost V 5 bases and J 7 bases, with 24 bases left between them. Germline loops: CDR1 LNHDA, CDR2 SQIVND (reference sequence). The CDR3 runs 17 residues. The CDR3 sequence is CASSPGPFSGARNEQFF. The CDR3, as DNA: TGTGCCAGTAGTCCGGGGCCTTTTTCGGGGGCACGGAATGAGCAGTTCTTC.

This clonotype came up a few times. V and J are TRBV6-2 or TRBV6-3 and TRBJ2-7; no reliable D call. CDR1 MNHEY and CDR2 SVGEGT come from the germline V gene. The V and J ends lost 4 bases and 6 bases respectively, with 10 bases between them. The CDR3 totals 12 residues. The CDR3 sequence: CASSSTIREQYF. DNA for the CDR3: TGTGCCAGCAGTTCCACGATCCGCGAGCAGTACTTC.

This clonotype was found many times. The J gene is TRBJ2-7, the V gene TRBV29-1, with TRBD1 matching 7 bases. Trimming at V came to 6 bases and at J to 2 bases, leaving 10 bases not matched to a gene. Germline V gene data show CDR1 as SQVTM and CDR2 as ANQGSEA. The CDR3 runs 14 residues. The CDR3 loop reads CSVGQIRGAYEQYF. Written as DNA, the CDR3 is TGCAGCGTGGGACAGATCCGAGGGGCCTACGAGCAGTACTTC.

This chain joins TRBV6-5 and TRBJ2-5; unclear D gene. Per the germline V gene, CDR1 is MNHEY and CDR2 is SVGAGI. The germline V and J ends were trimmed by 2 bases and 5 bases, with 18 bases remaining between them. The CDR3 is made up of 16 amino acids. This CDR3 reads CASSYGSGVRAETQYF. CDR3 in DNA: TGTGCCAGCAGTTACGGGTCTGGGGTAAGGGCGGAGACCCAGTACTTC.

The J gene is TRBJ2-7, the V gene TRBV20-1, with D possibly being TRBD2 (6 bases). V gave up 2 bases and J gave up 5 bases, with 19 bases separating them. The germline V gene encodes CDR1 DFQATT and CDR2 SNEGSKA (reference sequence). The CDR3 spans 15 residues. CDR3 sequence (DNA): TGCAGTGCTAGATGGGACTCCCCCATGGGGGACGAGCAGTACTTC. It encodes CSARWDSPMGDEQYF.

This clonotype was seen a handful of times. This sequence joins TRBV28 and TRBJ1-2, with 7 nucleotides matching TRBD1. Losses at the gene ends were 8 bases for V and 8 bases for J; bases not matched to a gene: 11. This CDR3 is 13 amino acids long. Germline V lookup: CDR1 MDHEN, CDR2 SYDVKM. CDR3 sequence: CASLDLNRGGYTF. The CDR3 DNA reads as TGTGCCAGCCTGGACCTTAACAGGGGCGGCTACACCTTC.

The chain joins TRBV20-1 to TRBJ2-7, with 8 bases lining up with TRBD2. This CDR3 contains 14 residues. Germline CDR1 DFQATT, CDR2 SNEGSKA (reference sequence). Unmatched junction bases numbered 7, after V lost 3 bases and J lost 3 bases. The DNA of the CDR3 is TGCAGTGCTAGTGGGCTAGCGGGTGGCTACGAGCAGTACGTC. Protein product: CSASGLAGGYEQYV.

There are a few counts of this clonotype. The chain employs TRBV27 and TRBJ2-2, with D possibly TRBD1 on 5 matching bases. The germline CDR1 and CDR2 sequences are MNHEY and SMNVEV (reference sequence). The CDR3 extends over 14 amino acids. Deletions cut 3 bases from V and 7 bases from J, with 12 bases between. For the CDR3, the DNA is TGTGCCAGCAGTTTGACAGATTATATCGGGGAGCTGTTTTTT. Translated: CASSLTDYIGELFF.

This clonotype was counted between two and nine times. This chain connects TRBV4-2 to TRBJ2-5, with TRBD2 matching over 12 bases. Germline V lookup: CDR1 LGHNA, CDR2 YNFKEQ. This CDR3 comprises 18 residues. V was pared by 0 bases and J by 5 bases, with 10 bases of the junction left unmatched. CDR3 amino acids: CASSQETTSGGLRETQYF. For the CDR3, the DNA is TGTGCCAGCAGCCAAGAAACTACTAGCGGGGGGCTTAGGGAGACCCAGTACTTC.

V is TRBV27 and J is TRBJ1-4; D uncertain. The CDR3 loop spans 12 amino acids. Germline V gene data show CDR1 as MNHEY and CDR2 as SMNVEV (reference sequence). V was shortened by 6 bases and J by 2 bases, with 4 bases between the two germline ends. In nucleotides, the CDR3 is TGTGCCAGCAGAAGGACTAATGAAAAACTGTTTTTT. It translates to CASRRTNEKLFF.

This clonotype was seen only a few times. The rearrangement links TRBV12-3 or TRBV12-4 to TRBJ2-5, with no clear D. The V end was cut by 4 bases, the J end by 3 bases, with 6 bases between. CDR3 length: 12 residues. CDR3 sequence: CASSYQEETQYF. The CDR3 DNA follows: TGTGCCAGCAGTTACCAGGAAGAGACCCAGTACTTC.

This chain joins TRBV29-1 and TRBJ2-7; TRBD1 agrees at 8 bases. The V and J ends lost 7 bases and 5 bases, in that order; junction bases with no gene match: 7. The germline CDR1 and CDR2 sequences are SQVTM and ANQGSEA. The CDR3 length is 12 residues. The CDR3 loop reads CSAGQGSDEQYF. The CDR3 coding sequence is TGCAGCGCCGGACAGGGAAGTGACGAGCAGTACTTC.

As for this clonotype: At one of its ends the junction is not consistent with the germline gene, which may arise from a read error. This chain connects TRBV7-2 to TRBJ2-2; 9 nucleotides align to TRBD2. Germline V CDR1 and CDR2: SGHTA, FQGNSA. CDR3 length: 15 residues. The CDR3 nucleotides are TGTGCCAGCAGCATAGCGGGGGCACCCACCGGGGAGCTGTTTTTT. This codes for CASSIAGAPTGELFF.

This clonotype has just a few counts. The chain recombines TRBV7-3 with TRBJ2-3; TRBD2 is a possible D gene (5 bases). V was shortened by 1 base and J by 3 bases, with 8 bases between the two germline ends. CDR1 and CDR2 (germline): SGHTA, FQGTGA. This CDR3 has 14 amino acids. CDR3 residues: CASSLIGETDTQYF. The CDR3 nucleotides read TGTGCCAGCAGCTTAATCGGGGAAACAGATACGCAGTATTTT.

This clonotype was detected a few times. The rearrangement joins TRBV6-5 to TRBJ2-5, with no clear D. The germline V and J ends were trimmed by 5 bases and 8 bases, with 15 bases remaining between them. Germline V lookup: CDR1 MNHEY, CDR2 SVGAGI. The CDR3 has 13 residues. CDR3 DNA: TGTGCCAGCAGTCAGGCCCCCGGGCGAACCCAGTACTTC. It codes for CASSQAPGRTQYF.

The chain uses TRBV5-4 and TRBJ2-3, with 11 bases fitting TRBD2. The CDR3 length is 16 residues. The germline V gene has CDR1 SGHNT and CDR2 YYREEE (reference sequence). Unmatched junction bases numbered 7, after V lost 5 bases and J lost 2 bases. CDR3 sequence (DNA): TGTGCCAGCAGTCGTACACTAGCGGGGGTCACAGATACGCAGTATTTT. Its protein product is CASSRTLAGVTDTQYF. Variable domain in full (rest from reference TRBV5-4 and TRBJ2-3): ETGVTQSPTHLIKTRGQQVTLRCSSQSGHNTVSWYQQALGQGPQFIFQYYREEENGRGNFPPRFSGLQFPNYSSELNVNALELDDSALYLCASSRTLAGVTDTQYFGPGTRLTVL.

This clonotype was seen ten or more times. The chain combines TRBV5-1 with TRBJ2-1; 8 nucleotides match TRBD1. Germline CDR1 and CDR2: SGHRS and YFSETQ. V trimming: 4 bases; J trimming: 4 bases; junction bases outside the gene matches: 4. This CDR3 comprises 14 residues. The CDR3 DNA reads TGCGCCAGCAGCAGAGGACAGGGTTACAATGAGCAGTTCTTC. Amino acid sequence: CASSRGQGYNEQFF.

This clonotype was recorded many times. This sequence joins TRBV7-3 and TRBJ2-1, with 12 bases identical to TRBD1. CDR3 length equals 16 residues. Germline V lookup: CDR1 SGHTA, CDR2 FQGTGA. Trimming cost V 5 bases and J 10 bases; bases outside gene matches: 12. The CDR3: CASSPIPGQGAREQFF. CDR3 bases: TGTGCCAGCAGCCCCATCCCGGGACAGGGGGCTCGGGAGCAGTTCTTC. The full variable domain, rest sourced from reference TRBV7-3 and TRBJ2-1, is GAGVSQTPSNKVTEKGKYVELRCDPISGHTALYWYRQSLGQGPEFLIYFQGTGAADDSGLPNDRFFAVRPEGSVSTLKIQRTERGDSAVYLCASSPIPGQGAREQFFGPGTRLTVL.